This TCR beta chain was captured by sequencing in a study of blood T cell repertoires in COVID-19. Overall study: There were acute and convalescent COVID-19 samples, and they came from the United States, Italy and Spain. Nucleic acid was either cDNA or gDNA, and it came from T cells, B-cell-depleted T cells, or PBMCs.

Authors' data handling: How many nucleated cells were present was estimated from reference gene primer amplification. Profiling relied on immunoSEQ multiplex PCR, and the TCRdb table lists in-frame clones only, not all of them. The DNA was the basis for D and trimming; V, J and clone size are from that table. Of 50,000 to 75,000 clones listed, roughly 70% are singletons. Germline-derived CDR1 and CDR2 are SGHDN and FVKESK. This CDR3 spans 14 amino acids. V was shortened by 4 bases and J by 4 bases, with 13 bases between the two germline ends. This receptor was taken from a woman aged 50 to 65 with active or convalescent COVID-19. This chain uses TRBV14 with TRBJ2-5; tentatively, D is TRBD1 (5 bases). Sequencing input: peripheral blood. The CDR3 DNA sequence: TGTGCCAGCAGCCCGTGGACACCCCCAGAGACCCAGTACTTC. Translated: CASSPWTPPETQYF.